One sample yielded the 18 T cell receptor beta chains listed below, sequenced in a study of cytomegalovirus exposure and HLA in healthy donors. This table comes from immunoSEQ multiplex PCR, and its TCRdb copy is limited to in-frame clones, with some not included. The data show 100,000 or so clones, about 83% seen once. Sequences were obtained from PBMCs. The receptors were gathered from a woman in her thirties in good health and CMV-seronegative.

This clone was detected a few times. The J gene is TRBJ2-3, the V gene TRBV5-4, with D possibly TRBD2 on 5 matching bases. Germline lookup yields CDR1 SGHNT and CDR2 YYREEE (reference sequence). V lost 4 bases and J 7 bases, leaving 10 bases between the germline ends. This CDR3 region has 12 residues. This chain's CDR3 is CASSVPGYTQYF. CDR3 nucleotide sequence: TGTGCCAGCAGCGTCCCGGGATATACGCAGTATTTT.

The CDR3 spells CASSLIGPNQPQHF. DNA of the CDR3: TGTGCCAGCAGTTTAATTGGGCCCAATCAGCCCCAGCATTTT. The chain joins TRBV27 to TRBJ1-5; D is unresolved. Germline V gene data show CDR1 as MNHEY and CDR2 as SMNVEV (reference sequence). There are 14 residues in the CDR3. Trimming cost V 2 bases and J 3 bases, with 8 bases left between them.

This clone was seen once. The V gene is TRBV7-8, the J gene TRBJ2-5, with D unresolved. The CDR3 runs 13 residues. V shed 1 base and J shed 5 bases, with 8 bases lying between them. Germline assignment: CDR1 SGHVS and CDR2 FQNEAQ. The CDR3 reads CASSLEPWETQYF. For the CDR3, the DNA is TGTGCCAGCAGCTTAGAGCCCTGGGAGACCCAGTACTTC.

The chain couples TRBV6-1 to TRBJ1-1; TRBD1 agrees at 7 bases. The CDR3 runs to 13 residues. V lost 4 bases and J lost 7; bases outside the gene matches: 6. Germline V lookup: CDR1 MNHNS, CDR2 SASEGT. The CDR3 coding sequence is TGTGCCAGCAGTGGACAGGGAATCAGTGAAGCTTTCTTT. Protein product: CASSGQGISEAFF.

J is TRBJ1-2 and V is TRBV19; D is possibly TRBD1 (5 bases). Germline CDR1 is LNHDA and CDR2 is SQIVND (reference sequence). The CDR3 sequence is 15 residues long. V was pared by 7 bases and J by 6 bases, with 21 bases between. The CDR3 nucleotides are TGTGCCAGTAAGGCGACGGTGGTGTGGGGCCATGGCTACACCTTC. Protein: CASKATVVWGHGYTF.

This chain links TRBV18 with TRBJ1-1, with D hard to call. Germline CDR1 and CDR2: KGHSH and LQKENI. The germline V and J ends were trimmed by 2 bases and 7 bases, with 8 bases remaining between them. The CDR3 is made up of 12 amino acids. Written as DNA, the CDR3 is TGTGCCAGCTCACCATTGAGCTATGAAGCTTTCTTT. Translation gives CASSPLSYEAFF.

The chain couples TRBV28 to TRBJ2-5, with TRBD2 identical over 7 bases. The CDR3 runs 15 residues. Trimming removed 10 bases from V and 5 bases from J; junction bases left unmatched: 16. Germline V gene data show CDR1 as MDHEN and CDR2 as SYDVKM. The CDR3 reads CATYPHGRTAETQYF. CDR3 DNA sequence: TGTGCCACTTACCCCCACGGGAGGACGGCGGAGACCCAGTACTTC. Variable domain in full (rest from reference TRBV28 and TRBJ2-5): DVKVTQSSRYLVKRTGEKVFLECVQDMDHENMFWYRQDPGLGLRLIYFSYDVKMKEKGDIPEGYSVSREKKERFSLILESASTNQTSMYLCATYPHGRTAETQYFGPGTRLLVL.

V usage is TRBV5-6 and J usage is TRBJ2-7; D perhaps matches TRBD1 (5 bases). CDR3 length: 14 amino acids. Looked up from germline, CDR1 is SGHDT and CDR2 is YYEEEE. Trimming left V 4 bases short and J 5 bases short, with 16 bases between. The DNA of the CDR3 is TGTGCCAGCAGCCTCCCTCCAGGGTCCCACGAGCAGTACTTC. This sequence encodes CASSLPPGSHEQYF.

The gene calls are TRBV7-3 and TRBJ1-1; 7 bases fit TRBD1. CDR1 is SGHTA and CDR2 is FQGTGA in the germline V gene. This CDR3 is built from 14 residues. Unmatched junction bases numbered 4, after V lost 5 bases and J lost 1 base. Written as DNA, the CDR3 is TGTGCCAGCAGCGTGGGACAGTCGAACACTGAAGCTTTCTTT. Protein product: CASSVGQSNTEAFF.

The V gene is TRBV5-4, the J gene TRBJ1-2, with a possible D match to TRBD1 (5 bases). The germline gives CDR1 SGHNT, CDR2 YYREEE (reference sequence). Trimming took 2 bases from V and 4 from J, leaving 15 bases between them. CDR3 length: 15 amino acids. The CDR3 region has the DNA TGTGCCAGCAGCTTACCCGCGGCGGGGGGCTATGGCTACACCTTC. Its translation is CASSLPAAGGYGYTF.

CDR3 amino acids: CASSYDGGNTEAFF. The DNA of the CDR3 is TGCGCCAGCAGTTATGACGGGGGGAACACTGAAGCTTTCTTT. The J gene is TRBJ1-1, the V gene TRBV5-1, with D perhaps matching TRBD1 (5 bases). Germline CDR1 SGHRS, CDR2 YFSETQ. The CDR3 totals 14 residues. Trimming left V 5 bases short and J 1 base short, with 12 bases between.

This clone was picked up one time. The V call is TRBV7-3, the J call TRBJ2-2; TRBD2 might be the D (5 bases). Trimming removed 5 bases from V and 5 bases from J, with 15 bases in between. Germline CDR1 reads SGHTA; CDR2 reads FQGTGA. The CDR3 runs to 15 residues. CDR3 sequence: CASSPRPGGTGELFF. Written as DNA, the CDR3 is TGTGCCAGCAGCCCCCGGCCGGGCGGGACCGGGGAGCTGTTTTTT. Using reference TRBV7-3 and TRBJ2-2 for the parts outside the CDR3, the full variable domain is GAGVSQTPSNKVTEKGKYVELRCDPISGHTALYWYRQSLGQGPEFLIYFQGTGAADDSGLPNDRFFAVRPEGSVSTLKIQRTERGDSAVYLCASSPRPGGTGELFFGEGSRLTVL.

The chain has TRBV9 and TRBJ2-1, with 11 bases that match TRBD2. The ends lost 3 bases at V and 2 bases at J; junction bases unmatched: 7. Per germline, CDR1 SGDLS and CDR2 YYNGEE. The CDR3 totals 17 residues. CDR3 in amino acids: CASSDGVAGGPYNEQFF. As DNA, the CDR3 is TGTGCCAGCAGCGATGGGGTAGCGGGAGGGCCCTACAATGAGCAGTTCTTC.

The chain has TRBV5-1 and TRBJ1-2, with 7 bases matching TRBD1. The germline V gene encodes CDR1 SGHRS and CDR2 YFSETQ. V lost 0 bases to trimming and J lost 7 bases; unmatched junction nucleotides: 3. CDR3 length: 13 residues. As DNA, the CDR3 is TGCGCCAGCAGCTTGGACAGGGGATCTGGCTACACCTTC. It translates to CASSLDRGSGYTF.

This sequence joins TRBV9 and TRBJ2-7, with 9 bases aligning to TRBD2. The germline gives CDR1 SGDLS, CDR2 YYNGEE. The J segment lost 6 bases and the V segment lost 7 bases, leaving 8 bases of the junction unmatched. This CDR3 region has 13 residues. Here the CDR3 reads CASARTSVGEQYF. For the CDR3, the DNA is TGTGCCAGCGCGAGGACTAGCGTGGGCGAGCAGTACTTC.

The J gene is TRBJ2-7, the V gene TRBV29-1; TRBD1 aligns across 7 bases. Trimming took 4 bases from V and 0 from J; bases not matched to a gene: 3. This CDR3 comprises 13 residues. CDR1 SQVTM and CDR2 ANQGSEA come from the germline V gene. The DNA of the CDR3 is TGCAGCGTTGGGACAGGTGCCTCCTACGAGCAGTACTTC. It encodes CSVGTGASYEQYF.

The CDR3 sequence is CASSVSGSSYNEQFF. The CDR3 DNA is TGTGCCAGCAGCGTTAGTGGGAGCTCCTACAATGAGCAGTTCTTC. V is TRBV9 and J is TRBJ2-1, with a weak D call TRBD2 (5 bases). V was clipped by 2 bases and J by 0 bases, with 9 bases between them. This CDR3 is built from 15 residues. Germline values: CDR1 SGDLS, CDR2 YYNGEE.

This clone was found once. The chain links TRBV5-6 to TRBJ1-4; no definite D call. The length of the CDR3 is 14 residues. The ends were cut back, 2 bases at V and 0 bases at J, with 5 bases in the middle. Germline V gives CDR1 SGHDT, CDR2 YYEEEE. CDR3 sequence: CASSLTATNEKLFF. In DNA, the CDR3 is TGTGCCAGCAGCTTAACAGCAACTAATGAAAAACTGTTTTTT. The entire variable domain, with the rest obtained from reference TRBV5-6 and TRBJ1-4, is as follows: DAGVTQSPTHLIKTRGQQVTLRCSPKSGHDTVSWYQQALGQGPQFIFQYYEEEERQRGNFPDRFSGHQFPNYSSELNVNALLLGDSALYLCASSLTATNEKLFFGSGTQLSVL.